Listed below are T cell receptor beta chains from one sample, sequenced in a study of Ad26.COV2.S vaccination and SARS-CoV-2 variants. The table came from immunoSEQ multiplex PCR; TCRdb's copy has only in-frame clones and leaves some out. This table has hundreds of thousands of clones, more than 80% appearing once. Material: peripheral blood, obtained in a trial of Ad26.COV2.S vaccine versus placebo. Every receptor here comes from a person between 18 and 65 years old who received the Ad26.COV2.S COVID-19 vaccine or a placebo. The CDR3 runs from the conserved cysteine through the conserved F or W.

v_call,j_call,cdr3_aa
TRBV7-9,TRBJ2-7,CASSLRTSNYEQYF
TRBV29-1,TRBJ1-4,CSVAPAGEKLFF
TRBV19,TRBJ1-1,CASSPTGVAEAFF
TRBV4-3,TRBJ1-6,CASSQGGGGSPLHF
TRBV7-2,TRBJ2-1,CASSLAGGKSYNEQFF
TRBV18,TRBJ1-6,CASSPANSPLQF
TRBV6-2/TRBV6-3,TRBJ2-2,CASSPRTGELFF
TRBV5-1,TRBJ2-7,CASSLGRFSYEQYF
TRBV3-1/TRBV3-2,TRBJ2-7,CASSQEQYEQYF
TRBV6-6,TRBJ2-5,CASRSGGGQETQYF
TRBV24-1,TRBJ1-1,CATSDSGRVNTEAFF
TRBV5-6,TRBJ2-3,CASSLQGGGYTDTQYF
TRBV6-5,TRBJ2-7,CASSYSLRAYEQYF
TRBV19,TRBJ2-1,CASSIRTSGYPNNEQFF
TRBV27,TRBJ1-2,CASSLSPGQGIGGYTF
TRBV5-6,TRBJ1-4,CASSHQRTGREKLFF
TRBV12-3/TRBV12-4,TRBJ2-7,CASSFGAANEQYF
TRBV18,TRBJ2-1,CASSLTGTANWGYEQFF
TRBV4-1,TRBJ1-1,CASSQGGAGETEAFF
TRBV3-1/TRBV3-2,TRBJ2-2,CASSPMFSGELFF
TRBV27,TRBJ2-1,CASTPLSGLAGGSTYNEQFF
TRBV30,TRBJ2-7,CAWSNGLEQYF
TRBV14,TRBJ2-1,CASSQLLAGDSEQFF
TRBV10-2,TRBJ2-7,CASNLAVSSYEQYF
TRBV10-1,TRBJ2-2,CASSDRGVNTGELFF
TRBV11-2,TRBJ1-2,CASSFAGAGYTF
TRBV9,TRBJ1-6,CASSVGRDRGSPLHF
TRBV18,TRBJ2-3,CASSPRDTNTDTQYF
TRBV7-9,TRBJ2-2,CASSPGLASTGELFF
TRBV7-3,TRBJ2-1,CASSMLAGAYNEQFF
TRBV27,TRBJ2-4,CASSPWGQGSGIQYF
TRBV5-4,TRBJ2-7,CASSLMRVDEQYF
TRBV5-1,TRBJ2-7,CASSLAVSYEQYF
TRBV2,TRBJ2-3,CASRLGLGTDTQYF
TRBV30,TRBJ1-6,CAWSPQTGTSYNSPLHF
TRBV9,TRBJ1-6,CASSSLGGSYNSPLHF
TRBV18,TRBJ1-5,CASSHLTGDQPQHF
TRBV7-8,TRBJ1-5,CASSLVRDGNQPQHF
TRBV7-9,TRBJ2-1,CASSPARLAGGQFF
TRBV7-7,TRBJ2-5,CASSLGGTGETQYF
TRBV2,TRBJ2-1,CASSGREEQFF
TRBV24-1,TRBJ2-2,CATSDQYAGELFF
TRBV19,TRBJ2-3,CASHGETTDTQYF
TRBV5-1,TRBJ2-3,CASSLPTSGTDTQYF
TRBV15,TRBJ1-5,CATSRASPGRSNQPQHF
TRBV12-3/TRBV12-4,TRBJ1-4,CASSHIREKLFF
TRBV19,TRBJ2-7,CASSIGTGAGEQYF
TRBV5-4,TRBJ1-1,CASSLVTDTEAFF
TRBV6-5,TRBJ1-1,CASTWTGMNTEAFF
TRBV19,TRBJ1-6,CASRRTQNSPLHF
TRBV29-1,TRBJ1-5,CSVGDGFNQPQHF
TRBV11-3,TRBJ2-7,CASSLDEAYEQYF
TRBV7-3,TRBJ1-6,CASSAGQGYSPLHF
TRBV5-6,TRBJ2-3,CASSLLTFDTQYF
TRBV12-3/TRBV12-4,TRBJ2-7,CASSFGSGLEQYF
TRBV6-5,TRBJ1-1,CASMVYTEAFF
TRBV30,TRBJ2-2,CAWDTNTGELFF